This TCR beta chain is from a study of blood T cell repertoires in COVID-19. Across the whole study: Researchers got acute and convalescent COVID-19 samples from the United States, Italy and Spain. Nucleic acid was either cDNA or gDNA, and it came from T cells, B-cell-depleted T cells, or PBMCs.

Under the authors' procedure: The authors estimated nucleated cell counts from reference gene primer amplification. Profiled with immunoSEQ multiplex PCR; TCRdb holds only in-frame clones, not every one. For V, J and clone size, that table is used; D and trimming come from the DNA. The sample includes around 310,000 clones, over 75% of them seen just once. This clone was picked up one time. This CDR3 contains 14 residues. The trim removed 4 bases at V and 5 bases at J, leaving 6 bases unmatched. Germline V lookup: CDR1 SGDLS, CDR2 YYNGEE. The specimen was peripheral blood. This chain connects TRBV9 to TRBJ2-1; 7 positions match TRBD2. The clonotype comes from a woman aged 55-69 years with acute or convalescent COVID-19. DNA for the CDR3: TGTGCCAGCAGCTTTGAGCTAGCGGACAATGAGCAGTTCTTC. This translates into CASSFELADNEQFF. The full variable domain, with the rest looked up from reference TRBV9 and TRBJ2-1, is DSGVTQTPKHLITATGQRVTLRCSPRSGDLSVYWYQQSLDQGLQFLIQYYNGEERAKGNILERFSAQQFPDLHSELNLSSLELGDSALYFCASSFELADNEQFFGPGTRLTVL.